This entry lists 21 T cell receptor beta chains sequenced from one sample in a study of blood T cell repertoires in COVID-19. Clones were read by immunoSEQ multiplex PCR, and TCRdb kept only the in-frame ones, dropping some. The repertoire holds about 120,000 clones, with around nine tenths as singletons. Sequencing used peripheral blood. These receptors originate from a man aged 45 to 65 with active COVID-19.

The rearrangement joins TRBV28 to TRBJ2-4; D uncertain. V was trimmed by 7 bases and J by 6 bases, leaving 16 bases between them. There are 14 residues in the CDR3. Germline V gene data show CDR1 as MDHEN and CDR2 as SYDVKM. The CDR3 DNA follows: TGTGCCAGCACCTCAAGCGTCAATTTAAACATTCAGTACTTC. Amino acid sequence: CASTSSVNLNIQYF.

The chain links TRBV7-2 to TRBJ2-5, with D possibly matching TRBD1 (6 bases). The germline V gene encodes CDR1 SGHTA and CDR2 FQGNSA. The length of the CDR3 is 14 residues. Trimming pared 0 bases from V and 7 bases from J, leaving 12 bases between. The CDR3 protein is CASSLAGAFGTQYF. The CDR3 DNA reads as TGTGCCAGCAGCTTAGCGGGGGCCTTCGGGACCCAGTACTTC.

The chain joins TRBV11-3 to TRBJ2-1; 12 bases match TRBD2. This CDR3 is built from 15 residues. Germline V lookup: CDR1 SGHNT, CDR2 YENEEA. V gave up 5 bases and J gave up 5 bases; unmatched junction bases: 4. The CDR3 DNA reads as TGTGCCAGCAGCCTCTGGACTAGCGGGAACAATGAGCAGTTCTTC. The encoded protein is CASSLWTSGNNEQFF.

This chain uses TRBV6-5 with TRBJ2-1, with D unresolved. Between the trimmed V and J ends, which lost 5 bases and 9 bases, there was a span of 20 bases. Looked up from germline, CDR1 is MNHEY and CDR2 is SVGAGI. The CDR3 is 15 amino acids. For the CDR3, the DNA is TGTGCCAGCAGTCGACACGGAACAGCAACAAGTGAGCAGTTCTTC. It translates to CASSRHGTATSEQFF.

The rearrangement links TRBV4-2 to TRBJ1-2, with D possibly matching TRBD1 (6 bases). The CDR3 is 16 residues long. Trimming stripped 0 bases from V and 6 bases from J, with 17 bases between. Germline V gene data show CDR1 as LGHNA and CDR2 as YNFKEQ. For the CDR3, the DNA is TGTGCCAGCAGCCAAGACGGTGCACAGGGTGGAAATGGCTACACCTTC. Its translation is CASSQDGAQGGNGYTF.

This chain joins TRBV3-1 (or the pseudogene TRBV3-2) and TRBJ1-4; the D is unclear. The CDR3 is made up of 14 amino acids. V lost 5 bases and J 6 bases, leaving 13 bases between the germline ends. In germline, CDR1 is LGHDT, CDR2 YNNKEL (reference sequence). The CDR3 region has the DNA TGTGCCAGCAGCTATCTGGGAGGGCATGAAAAACTGTTTTTT. The encoded protein is CASSYLGGHEKLFF.

The gene calls are TRBV6-1 and TRBJ2-2; a possible D gene is TRBD1 (5 bases). Trimming took 2 bases from V and 4 from J, leaving 8 bases between them. Germline V gene sequence: CDR1 MNHNS, CDR2 SASEGT. The CDR3 has 14 residues. The CDR3 bases are TGTGCCAGCAGTGAATTTGGGGCCACCGGGGAGCTGTTTTTT. It translates to CASSEFGATGELFF.

This clone was seen more than once but under ten times. The gene calls are TRBV3-1 (or the pseudogene TRBV3-2) and TRBJ2-1, with D possibly being TRBD2 (5 bases). Trimming cost V 0 bases and J 9 bases, with 12 bases left between them. CDR1 LGHDT and CDR2 YNNKEL come from the germline V gene (reference sequence). The CDR3 consists of 14 residues. DNA of the CDR3: TGTGCCAGCAGCCAAGATACTAGGGTCGGTGAGCAGTTCTTC. The encoded protein is CASSQDTRVGEQFF.

This clone was observed a handful of times. This chain joins TRBV7-9 and TRBJ1-5; the match to TRBD1 covers 8 bases. This CDR3 is 14 amino acids long. Germline V CDR1 and CDR2: SEHNR, FQNEAQ (reference sequence). Trimming cost V 4 bases and J 12 bases; bases outside gene matches: 11. CDR3 loop: CASSSAGGLGLQHF. DNA for the CDR3: TGTGCCAGCAGCTCAGCAGGGGGCTTGGGGCTCCAGCATTTT.

This chain links TRBV5-4 with TRBJ2-5; TRBD2 might be the D (5 bases). CDR1 SGHNT and CDR2 YYREEE come from the germline V gene (reference sequence). The V end was cut by 4 bases, the J end by 5 bases, with 12 bases between. The CDR3 loop spans 13 amino acids. Here the CDR3 reads CASSTGIPETQYF. CDR3 in DNA: TGTGCCAGCAGCACGGGGATTCCGGAGACCCAGTACTTC. Based on the CDR3 plus reference TRBV5-4 and TRBJ2-5, the full variable domain is ETGVTQSPTHLIKTRGQQVTLRCSSQSGHNTVSWYQQALGQGPQFIFQYYREEENGRGNFPPRFSGLQFPNYSSELNVNALELDDSALYLCASSTGIPETQYFGPGTRLLVL.

The chain has TRBV4-1 and TRBJ2-2, with a weak D call TRBD2 (5 bases). CDR3 size: 17 residues. The V end was cut by 4 bases, the J end by 1 base, with 16 bases between. Germline-derived CDR1 and CDR2 are MGHRA and YSYEKL. CDR3 loop: CASSPGRLEENTGELFF. For the CDR3, the DNA is TGCGCCAGCAGCCCCGGTCGCTTGGAGGAGAACACCGGGGAGCTGTTTTTT.

This chain links TRBV10-3 with TRBJ2-1; 7 nucleotides agree with TRBD1. Germline CDR1 reads ENHRY; CDR2 reads SYGVKD. Trimming removed 0 bases from V and 8 bases from J; junction bases left unmatched: 4. There are 14 residues in the CDR3. CDR3 coding DNA: TGTGCCATCAGTGAGTCGACAGGGTCGCATGAGCAGTTCTTC. Translated: CAISESTGSHEQFF.

The chain employs TRBV4-2 and TRBJ2-7; 7 bases align to TRBD1. V was pared by 3 bases and J by 1 base, with 3 bases of the junction left unmatched. The CDR3 is 14 amino acids. CDR1 is LGHNA, CDR2 YNFKEQ, per germline. The CDR3 DNA reads as TGTGCCAGCAGCCAGACAGGGTCGTCCTACGAGCAGTACTTC. It codes for CASSQTGSSYEQYF.

V usage is TRBV7-8 and J usage is TRBJ2-3; TRBD1 is a possible D gene (5 bases). CDR1 and CDR2 from the germline V gene are SGHVS and FQNEAQ. The length of the CDR3 is 13 residues. The ends were cut back, 5 bases at V and 4 bases at J, with 10 bases in the middle. The CDR3 region has the DNA TGTGCCAGCAGCCCTACAGGTCCAGATACGCAGTATTTT. Protein product: CASSPTGPDTQYF.

The chain recombines TRBV2 with TRBJ2-6; 7 positions agree with TRBD1. Looked up from germline, CDR1 is SNHLY and CDR2 is FYNNEI. V lost 7 bases, J lost 0 bases, and 6 bases stayed unmatched. The CDR3 length is 16 residues. CDR3 residues: CASTRDRGSGANVLTF. Written as DNA, the CDR3 is TGTGCCAGCACCCGGGACAGAGGCTCTGGGGCCAACGTCCTGACTTTC.

The chain joins TRBV6-1 to TRBJ1-2, with TRBD1 matching over 7 bases. This CDR3 region has 16 residues. Germline CDR1 reads MNHNS; CDR2 reads SASEGT. Trimming at V came to 2 bases and at J to 4 bases, leaving 10 bases not matched to a gene. As DNA, the CDR3 is TGTGCCAGCAGTGAAATAGCGACAGGGCAGGGCTATGGCTACACCTTC. Its protein is CASSEIATGQGYGYTF.

The chain uses TRBV6-6 and TRBJ1-1, with a tentative D call TRBD1 (5 bases). CDR3 size: 15 residues. V lost 7 bases, J lost 0 bases, and 15 bases lay in between. The germline gives CDR1 MNHNY, CDR2 SVGAGI (reference sequence). CDR3 protein: CASTRGILLNTEAFF. Here the CDR3 DNA reads TGTGCCAGCACGCGGGGGATCCTACTGAACACTGAAGCTTTCTTT.

V and J are TRBV27 and TRBJ1-4, with D uncertain. The germline V and J ends were trimmed by 5 bases and 0 bases, with 10 bases remaining between them. The length of the CDR3 is 15 residues. CDR1 is MNHEY and CDR2 is SMNVEV in the germline V gene (reference sequence). CDR3 sequence: CASSPWGATNEKLFF. In DNA form, the CDR3 reads TGTGCCAGCAGTCCCTGGGGAGCAACTAATGAAAAACTGTTTTTT.

The rearrangement joins TRBV10-2 to TRBJ2-1; 13 bases are shared with TRBD2. V shed 6 bases, J shed 5 bases, and the junction held 4 bases outside the gene matches. Looked up from germline, CDR1 is WSHSY and CDR2 is SAAADI. The CDR3 sequence is 15 residues long. CDR3 sequence reads: CASSAGLAGDNEQFF. The DNA of the CDR3 is TGCGCCAGCAGCGCCGGACTAGCGGGAGACAATGAGCAGTTCTTC.

The rearrangement links TRBV27 to TRBJ1-4, with 7 bases identical to TRBD1. The V gene's germline CDR1 is MNHEY and CDR2 SMNVEV (reference sequence). This CDR3 spans 13 amino acids. The ends lost 1 base at V and 7 bases at J; junction bases unmatched: 0. The CDR3 region has the DNA TGTGCCAGCAGTTTATACAGGGGTGAAAAACTGTTTTTT. Translation: CASSLYRGEKLFF. Full variable domain (outside the CDR3, taken from reference TRBV27 and TRBJ1-4): EAQVTQNPRYLITVTGKKLTVTCSQNMNHEYMSWYRQDPGLGLRQIYYSMNVEVTDKGDVPEGYKVSRKEKRNFPLILESPSPNQTSLYFCASSLYRGEKLFFGSGTQLSVL.

Only one count was recorded for this clone. V usage is TRBV29-1 and J usage is TRBJ1-2; D unclear. The CDR3 is made up of 14 amino acids. V lost 3 bases, J lost 4 bases, and 15 bases lay in between. Germline values: CDR1 SQVTM, CDR2 ANQGSEA. The CDR3 nucleotides are TGCAGCGTTGACAATCAGGACTACTTCTATGGCTACACCTTC. Translated, it gives CSVDNQDYFYGYTF.